This T cell receptor (beta chain) was sequenced during a study of blood T cell repertoires in COVID-19 (dated by TCRdb to about 2020). Regarding the research as a whole: Collaborator samples came from the United States, Italy and Spain and covered acute and convalescent phases of COVID-19. The prospective study material was composed of cDNA or gDNA derived from T cells, B-cell-depleted T cells, or PBMCs. Deeply sampled blood TCRbeta repertoires from subjects exposed to, actively infected with, or recovered from COVID-19 were included in the dataset. A freely available public database, intended as a resource for researchers studying the immune response to SARS-CoV-2, is where the repertoires were released. The samples were drawn from two sources: the first 160 participants of the ongoing ImmuneRACE study, and 1,254 subjects contributed by 6 global collaborators. The sample metadata nearly always contained a de-identified subject ID, COVID-19 status, age in years and sex. Where HLA class I and class II types were available, the types were taken from metadata supplied by the sample provider, not from assay-based typing.

One collaborating source in Seattle enrolled patients during active infection and followed them longitudinally through the course of disease. The collaborating institutions used their own protocols to collect whole blood in K2EDTA tubes. For TCRbeta analysis, collaborators shipped samples as frozen whole blood, isolated PBMCs, or DNA extracted from either of those sample types. TCRbeta CDR3 regions were amplified from genomic DNA using the immunoSEQ Assay, a bias-controlled multiplex PCR. The study's processing was this. Nucleated cell counts per sample were estimated from amplification of reference gene primers within the assay. Sequence reads were collapsed and filtered to measure the absolute abundance of every unique TCRbeta CDR3 rearrangement. Productive Simpson clonality was computed per sample as the square root of Simpson's diversity index over productive rearrangements. Sourced from immuneACCESS, this table was stored by TCRdb with only in-frame sequences that have V and J called. A share of the clones is absent; for the studies checked, an unresolved V gene accounts for under half, and the remainder has no known explanation. V, J and clone size are those of that table, while D and trimming were read from the DNA. This sample is represented by some 360,000 clones; approximately 89% of them were singletons. The ten top clones hold over 3.5% of the sample.

V sheds 0 bases and J sheds 10 bases, leaving 13 bases between their ends. Including cysteine and phenylalanine, the CDR3 has 14 amino acids. The read is trimmed to its CDR3 DNA, 42 bases read in frame from base 1. The germline V gene gives CDR1 as SGDLS and CDR2 as YYNGEE. The investigation overall reported the following: Clinical and demographic metadata were provided uncurated, with the amount varying by source and participant.

As concerns this clone: It lacks a known antigen. No per-base quality is available; no much larger clone lies one base away.

The TCR comes from a woman aged 60 to 75 with COVID-19, enrolled during active disease. This sequence uses TRBV9 and TRBJ1-4; no D gene is confidently identified. Sequencing input: peripheral blood. Here the CDR3 is given as CASSVEQSSTKLFF. The bases read TGTGCCAGCAGCGTAGAACAGAGCTCGACAAAACTGTTTTTT.